This passage covers 7 T cell receptor beta chains from one sample sequenced in a study of liver allograft versus peripheral blood T cells. Study at large: Comparative analysis was performed on T cell receptor repertoires from transplanted livers and from recipients' peripheral blood.

TCRdb independently ran MiXCR on the reads; one entry per CDR3 protein. The profile shows a few thousand distinct CDR3 sequences, roughly a sixth of them singletons. The receptor set was obtained from a human patient who had a liver transplant. The graft donor may have given rise to some T cells.

Details on this clonotype: Since the CDR3 does not end with the conserved phenylalanine or tryptophan, this likely comes from a read error. The J gene is TRBJ1-5, the V gene TRBV16, with D maybe TRBD1 (6 bases). Trimming removed 3 bases from V and 4 bases from J, with 16 bases in between. The CDR3 is made up of 16 amino acids. The germline V gene encodes CDR1 KGHSY and CDR2 FQNENV. The CDR3 DNA reads TGTGCCAGCAGCCAGATAGACAGGTCCTCAAATCAGCCCCAGCATCTT. Encoded protein: CASSQIDRSSNQPQHL.

The chain couples TRBV20-1 to TRBJ2-7, with 9 bases fitting TRBD2. The V gene's germline CDR1 is DFQATT and CDR2 SNEGSKA (reference sequence). Losses at the gene ends were 5 bases for V and 3 bases for J; bases not matched to a gene: 11. The CDR3 has 15 residues. The CDR3 DNA reads as TGCAGTGCTCACGAACCCGGGACTAGCAGCTACGAGCAGTACTTC. Residues: CSAHEPGTSSYEQYF.

The table lists this clonotype with a few counts. V gene TRBV20-1 combines with J gene TRBJ2-7, with a tentative D call TRBD2 (6 bases). Trimming shortened V by 3 bases and J by 4 bases, and 22 bases separated the two germline ends. Germline CDR1 reads DFQATT; CDR2 reads SNEGSKA (reference sequence). The CDR3 consists of 16 residues. This CDR3 reads CSARDPTGDVTYEQYF. The CDR3, as DNA: TGCAGTGCTAGGGACCCCACGGGGGACGTTACATACGAGCAGTACTTC.

The table lists this clonotype with many counts. This sequence joins TRBV7-9 and TRBJ1-4; 10 nucleotides align to TRBD1. The CDR3 consists of 17 residues. Germline-derived CDR1 and CDR2 are SEHNR and FQNEAQ (reference sequence). The V segment lost 2 bases and the J segment 2 bases; nucleotides outside the gene matches: 5. The CDR3 region is CASSLSGQGSTNEKLFF. CDR3 coding DNA: TGTGCCAGCAGCTTATCGGGACAGGGGAGCACTAATGAAAAACTGTTTTTT.

Comment on this clonotype: A much larger clonotype is one base distant, so this may be a read error. V gene TRBV13 combines with J gene TRBJ1-5, with no clear D. Germline V CDR1 and CDR2: PRHDT, FYEKMQ (reference sequence). The CDR3 totals 15 residues. CDR3 protein: CASSAGMRGNRPQHF. In DNA form, the CDR3 reads TGTGCCAGCAGCGCTGGGATGCGTGGCAATCGGCCCCAGCATTTT.

This clonotype is termed medium-sized (0.01 to 0.1%). This rearrangement joins TRBV27 to TRBJ1-1, with unresolved D. V was trimmed by 5 bases and J by 0 bases, leaving 16 bases between them. CDR1 MNHEY and CDR2 SMNVEV come from the germline V gene (reference sequence). The CDR3 is 16 residues long. The CDR3 sequence is CASSPDLGGLNTEAFF. CDR3 nucleotide sequence: TGTGCCAGCAGTCCCGATCTCGGAGGGCTGAACACTGAAGCTTTCTTT.

In its sample, this clonotype was seen a few times. V and J are TRBV12-3 or TRBV12-4 and TRBJ2-2; 8 nucleotides agree with TRBD1. The junction had 9 bases not matched to a gene; V was cut back by 3 bases and J by 3 bases. CDR3 length: 17 amino acids. CDR3: CASSFGRGLSDTGELFF. CDR3 sequence (DNA): TGTGCCAGCAGTTTCGGCAGGGGGCTTTCGGACACCGGGGAGCTGTTTTTT.